This T cell receptor (beta chain) was recorded in a study of molecular identifiers for immune sequencing clone quantification. The study, taken as a whole, reports: Clones that exceeded 20 RNA copies held over 97% of effector molecules, yet under 1% in naive cells.

V lost 3 bases, J lost 2 bases, and 15 bases lay in between. This CDR3 is built from 16 residues. CDR1 is MDHEN and CDR2 is SYDVKM in the germline V gene. On this clonotype: The target antigen is unknown. A much larger clone differs by one base, so this may be a read error. The missing conserved phenylalanine or tryptophan at the end of this CDR3 makes a read error likely.

TCRdb re-derived calls from the PCR reads in MiXCR, one entry per CDR3 protein. Here the sample spans about 630,000 distinct CDR3 sequences, about 25% being singletons. The chain combines TRBV28 with TRBJ2-3, with D perhaps TRBD2 (6 bases). This clonotype originated in a human donor in good health. Some libraries in this study had Jurkat cell RNA spiked in. Sequences were obtained from naive CD8+ T cells from blood, with Jurkat cell RNA spiked in. Noted subset: FACS-sorted CD8+CD4-CCR7+CD45RA+ naive T cells. The CDR3 DNA sequence: TGTGCCAGCAGTTTCCACTACACTAGCTCCACAGATACGCAGTATTCT. This gives the protein CASSFHYTSSTDTQYS.